Below, 15 T cell receptor beta chains from the same sample are listed, as sequenced in a study of cytomegalovirus exposure and HLA in healthy donors. Repertoires were generated with immunoSEQ multiplex PCR, while TCRdb's copy carries only in-frame clones and drops some. Altogether about 100,000 clones are present, 95% being singletons, with the ten largest covering roughly 0.66%. The sequenced material came from PBMCs. These receptor sequences come from a woman aged 18-29 years in good health and CMV-seronegative.

This chain connects TRBV19 to TRBJ2-1, with 9 nucleotides matching TRBD1. Germline V gene data show CDR1 as LNHDA and CDR2 as SQIVND (reference sequence). This CDR3 spans 15 amino acids. The V segment lost 3 bases and the J segment 8 bases; nucleotides outside the gene matches: 8. In DNA, the CDR3 is TGTGCCAGTAGTATCGGGGGGACAGGGTTCGATGAGCAGTTCTTC. Its translation: CASSIGGTGFDEQFF.

This chain joins TRBV5-1 and TRBJ2-7; D is uncertain. Trimming stripped 0 bases from V and 0 bases from J, with 7 bases between. The CDR3 covers 14 residues. The V gene's germline CDR1 is SGHRS and CDR2 YFSETQ. CDR3 DNA sequence: TGCGCCAGCAGCTTGGGTAGGAGCTCCTACGAGCAGTACTTC. Translating it yields CASSLGRSSYEQYF.

The J gene is TRBJ1-5, the V gene TRBV5-3, with a possible D match to TRBD1 (5 bases). TRBV5-3 is an ORF; its function is uncertain. The CDR3 loop spans 15 amino acids. V dropped 0 bases and J dropped 5 bases, with 12 bases sitting between them. The CDR3 DNA reads TGTGCCAGAAGCTTGGAGGGGTTGCTATATCAGCCCCAGCATTTT. This gives the protein CARSLEGLLYQPQHF.

This clone was seen a handful of times. This chain joins TRBV7-2 and TRBJ1-6; no clear D. CDR1 and CDR2 (germline): SGHTA, FQGNSA. The CDR3 consists of 18 residues. V dropped 1 base and J dropped 0 bases, with 13 bases sitting between them. The CDR3 bases are TGTGCCAGCAGCTTAGTTCGCGCGGCTAGCTCCTATAATTCACCCCTCCACTTT. Amino acid sequence: CASSLVRAASSYNSPLHF.

V is TRBV7-2 and J is TRBJ2-7; 12 bases are a match to TRBD1. The V segment lost 1 base and the J segment 5 bases; nucleotides outside the gene matches: 6. The CDR3 totals 16 residues. Germline CDR1 and CDR2: SGHTA and FQGNSA. Here the CDR3 reads CASSLGTGTGGNEQYF. The CDR3, as DNA: TGTGCCAGCAGCTTAGGGACCGGGACAGGGGGCAACGAGCAGTACTTC.

This rearrangement joins TRBV4-3 to TRBJ1-4; 7 nucleotides agree with TRBD1. V shed 0 bases, J shed 8 bases, and the junction held 6 bases outside the gene matches. This CDR3 region has 15 residues. Germline V CDR1 and CDR2: LGHNA, YSLEER. For the CDR3, the DNA is TGCGCCAGCAGCCAAGAAGGCCGGGACAGCGAAAAACTGTTTTTT. Translating it yields CASSQEGRDSEKLFF.

This chain joins TRBV5-1 and TRBJ1-1, with TRBD1 matching over 7 bases. The J segment lost 5 bases and the V segment lost 3 bases, leaving 7 bases of the junction unmatched. This CDR3 is 14 amino acids long. The germline gives CDR1 SGHRS, CDR2 YFSETQ. The DNA for the CDR3 is TGCGCCAGCAGCTCGGACCCAGGGGGGACTGAAGCTTTCTTT. Its translation is CASSSDPGGTEAFF.

The V and J genes are TRBV19 and TRBJ2-1; 7 bases are a match to TRBD1. CDR3 length: 14 residues. The germline gives CDR1 LNHDA, CDR2 SQIVND (reference sequence). V shed 3 bases, J shed 6 bases, and the junction held 5 bases outside the gene matches. For the CDR3, the DNA is TGTGCCAGTAGTATTTTACAGGGGTTCAATGAGCAGTTCTTC. This translates into CASSILQGFNEQFF.

The V and J genes are TRBV9 and TRBJ2-2; D is perhaps TRBD2 (7 bases). V was cut by 4 bases and J by 3 bases, with 16 bases left in between. Germline assignment: CDR1 SGDLS and CDR2 YYNGEE. The CDR3 length is 16 residues. The CDR3 sequence is CASSTNREGDTGELFF. CDR3 sequence (DNA): TGTGCCAGCAGCACCAACAGGGAGGGCGACACCGGGGAGCTGTTTTTT.

The chain couples TRBV4-3 to TRBJ2-7, with TRBD2 matching 8 bases. The CDR3 extends over 15 amino acids. Germline CDR1 and CDR2: LGHNA and YSLEER. V lost 1 base and J lost 4; bases outside the gene matches: 6. The CDR3 protein is CASSQGRGGSYEQYF. In DNA form, the CDR3 reads TGCGCCAGCAGCCAAGGACGGGGGGGATCATACGAGCAGTACTTC.

The chain is built from TRBV5-1 and TRBJ2-5; weak D call: TRBD1 (7 bases). The CDR3 is 15 residues long. V was shortened by 2 bases and J by 5 bases, with 16 bases between the two germline ends. Germline CDR1 SGHRS, CDR2 YFSETQ. CDR3 amino acids: CASSFSSGGQETQYF. In nucleotides, the CDR3 is TGCGCCAGCAGCTTTAGTTCAGGGGGGCAGGAGACCCAGTACTTC.

This clone has just one count. The chain joins TRBV6-1 to TRBJ2-7; the D gene is possibly TRBD1 (6 bases). CDR3 length: 15 residues. Germline values: CDR1 MNHNS, CDR2 SASEGT. V was clipped by 7 bases and J by 1 base, with 17 bases between them. The DNA of the CDR3 is TGTGCCAGCAATCTGAACAGGGTTTCATCCTACGAGCAGTACTTC. Translating it yields CASNLNRVSSYEQYF.

The rearrangement joins TRBV2 to TRBJ2-1; possible D gene TRBD2, 5 bases. There are 16 residues in the CDR3. V lost 0 bases and J 3 bases, leaving 12 bases between the germline ends. The germline V gene has CDR1 SNHLY and CDR2 FYNNEI. The CDR3 loop is CASSEARGFGYNEQFF. DNA for the CDR3: TGTGCCAGCAGTGAAGCGCGAGGGTTCGGCTACAATGAGCAGTTCTTC.

The chain carries TRBV28 and TRBJ2-7; 11 bases fit TRBD2. Germline V gene sequence: CDR1 MDHEN, CDR2 SYDVKM. This CDR3 region has 15 residues. Trimming cost V 6 bases and J 4 bases; bases outside gene matches: 8. CDR3 DNA sequence: TGTGCCAGCAGACCAGGAATAGCGGGGGGGTACGAGCAGTACTTC. This gives the protein CASRPGIAGGYEQYF.

This rearrangement joins TRBV28 to TRBJ2-7, with 15 bases matching TRBD2. CDR3 length: 15 residues. After removal of 10 bases from V and 2 bases from J, the junction contained 6 bases not matched to a gene. The germline V gene encodes CDR1 MDHEN and CDR2 SYDVKM. Here the CDR3 DNA reads TGTGCCACCCGGGGGACTAGCGGGGGGCCCTACGAGCAGTACTTC. Amino acids: CATRGTSGGPYEQYF.